This is a list of T cell receptor beta chains from one sample in a study of graft-versus-host responses after intestinal transplantation. Data came from immunoSEQ multiplex PCR; TCRdb stores just in-frame clones and leaves some out. This table has 99,000 or so clones, 86% appearing once. Sequenced here: PBMCs, sampled 255 days after intestinal transplant. The receptors here all came from a human patient who received an intestinal transplant, so some T cells may come from the graft donor. Each CDR3 is given with its conserved first and last residue. Fields, in order: clone size, J gene, D gene, V gene, CDR3 protein, CDR3 DNA. The D gene is left open where the match is weak. Clone size is shown for a subset of rows, as once, few, many or a class of expanded clone.

. TRBJ1-2 . TRBV10-3 CATKTENYGYTF TGTGCCACCAAGACTGAAAACTATGGCTACACCTTC
few TRBJ1-1 . TRBV5-5 CASSLTHWAFF TGTGCCAGCAGCTTGACACATTGGGCTTTCTTT
. TRBJ1-1 . TRBV11-2 CASGGRLRGTEAFF TGTGCCAGCGGGGGACGGCTAAGAGGAACTGAAGCTTTCTTT
. TRBJ1-2 . TRBV18 CASSPKANPNYGYTF TGTGCCAGCTCACCCAAAGCTAACCCCAACTATGGCTACACCTTC
. TRBJ2-1 TRBD1 TRBV28 CASSLFRGQYNEQFF TGTGCCAGCAGTTTATTCAGGGGGCAGTACAATGAGCAGTTCTTC
. TRBJ2-7 TRBD2 TRBV5-6 CASSFSGVPYEQYF TGTGCCAGCAGCTTTAGCGGGGTGCCCTACGAGCAGTACTTC
. TRBJ1-1 . TRBV5-6 CASSFQTLTEAFF TGTGCCAGCAGCTTTCAGACACTCACTGAAGCTTTCTTT
. TRBJ2-5 . TRBV11-2 CASSLGISTETQYF TGTGCCAGCAGCTTAGGTATTAGCACTGAGACCCAGTACTTC
. TRBJ2-3 . TRBV5-1 CASSSRFFRTDTQYF TGCGCCAGCAGCTCCCGGTTCTTTCGCACAGATACGCAGTATTTT
. TRBJ2-7 . TRBV6-1 CASRNVQGIGEQYF TGTGCCAGCAGAAACGTCCAGGGTATAGGCGAGCAGTACTTC
. TRBJ1-4 . TRBV5-4 CASSFLGVNEKLFF TGTGCCAGCAGCTTCCTGGGGGTGAATGAAAAACTGTTTTTT
. TRBJ1-6 . TRBV14 CASSQVKGSPLHF TGTGCCAGCAGCCAAGTTAAGGGCTCACCCCTCCACTTT
. TRBJ1-5 . TRBV21-1 CASSPGGQPQHF TGTGCCAGCAGCCCGGGGGGGCAGCCCCAGCATTTT
. TRBJ2-7 . TRBV5-4 CASSLVGRGRSYEQYF TGTGCCAGCAGCTTGGTTGGTCGGGGGAGGTCCTACGAGCAGTACTTC
once TRBJ2-3 TRBD2 TRBV2 CASSEGRLAGGQDTQYF TGTGCCAGCAGTGAAGGAAGACTAGCGGGAGGGCAAGATACGCAGTATTTT
. TRBJ1-2 . TRBV4-1 CASSQHRGVNYGYTF TGCGCCAGCAGCCAACATAGGGGGGTCAACTATGGCTACACCTTC
. TRBJ1-3 . TRBV5-1 CASSLDQASGNTIYF TGCGCCAGCAGCTTGGACCAGGCCTCTGGAAACACCATATATTTT
. TRBJ1-1 . TRBV27 CASSFGGPGTEAFF TGTGCCAGCAGTTTTGGGGGGCCGGGCACTGAAGCTTTCTTT
. TRBJ2-1 TRBD1 TRBV4-1 CATGTGRNNEQFF TGCGCCACCGGGACAGGTCGAAACAATGAGCAGTTCTTC
. TRBJ2-5 . TRBV11-2 CASSLQGSETQYF TGTGCCAGCAGTTTACAGGGTTCAGAGACCCAGTACTTC
. TRBJ1-2 . TRBV2 CASSDVPNYGYTF TGTGCCAGCAGTGATGTGCCTAACTATGGCTACACCTTC
. TRBJ1-2 . TRBV9 CASTAGGGNYGYTF TGTGCCAGCACGGCGGGGGGCGGAAACTATGGCTACACCTTC
. TRBJ2-1 . TRBV11-3 CASGTTYNEQFF TGTGCCAGCGGGACCACCTACAATGAGCAGTTCTTC
. TRBJ1-1 . TRBV18 CASSTLQGLNTEAFF TGTGCCAGCTCAACCCTACAGGGATTGAACACTGAAGCTTTCTTT
. TRBJ2-1 TRBD2 TRBV11-1 CASSTLSGGAYNEQFF TGTGCCAGCAGCACCTTAAGCGGGGGGGCCTACAATGAGCAGTTCTTC
once TRBJ1-4 . TRBV19 CASSPEGGPLNEKLFF TGTGCCAGTAGTCCCGAAGGAGGTCCCCTTAATGAAAAACTGTTTTTT
. TRBJ1-4 . TRBV5-6 CASSLGPYKGLFF TGTGCCAGCAGCTTGGGCCCTTACAAAGGGCTGTTTTTT
. TRBJ1-5 . TRBV4-2 CASSQEVSNQPQHF TGTGCCAGCAGCCAAGAGGTGAGCAATCAGCCCCAGCATTTT
. TRBJ1-4 TRBD1 TRBV6-1 CASSGMLTGAGEKLFF TGTGCCAGCAGTGGAATGTTGACAGGGGCGGGTGAAAAACTGTTTTTT
. TRBJ1-5 . TRBV6-1 CASSEMIGTNQPQHF TGTGCCAGCAGTGAAATGATAGGGACCAATCAGCCCCAGCATTTT
once TRBJ1-6 . TRBV11-3 CASSAGQPNSPLHF TGTGCCAGCAGCGCGGGGCAACCTAATTCACCCCTCCACTTT
. TRBJ1-2 . TRBV5-8 CASSLGLHGYTF TGTGCCAGCAGCTTGGGGCTTCATGGCTACACCTTC
. TRBJ1-5 TRBD1 TRBV4-1 CASSPLGQIPEQPQHF TGCGCCAGCAGCCCGCTGGGACAGATCCCCGAGCAGCCCCAGCATTTT
. TRBJ1-1 . TRBV6-1 CASGREYSEAFF TGTGCCAGCGGAAGGGAATACTCTGAAGCTTTCTTT
. TRBJ2-1 TRBD1 TRBV7-7 CASSVRTGNEQFF TGTGCTAGCAGCGTTCGGACAGGGAATGAGCAGTTCTTC
. TRBJ2-7 . TRBV25-1 CASSEYGGGPGEQYF TGTGCCAGCAGTGAATATGGGGGAGGTCCCGGCGAGCAGTACTTC